In its sample, the clone carrying this TCR beta chain was seen a few times. Vbeta (60) and Jbeta (13) primers were used in the PCR. Profiled with immunoSEQ multiplex PCR; TCRdb holds only in-frame clones, not every one. Of 100,000 to 150,000 clones listed, roughly 15% are singletons. The sample comes from a study of cytomegalovirus exposure and HLA in healthy donors. Trimming at V came to 6 bases and at J to 4 bases, leaving 8 bases not matched to a gene. Germline lookup yields CDR1 SNHLY and CDR2 FYNNEI. This CDR3 is 15 amino acids long. The TCR was taken from a female donor in good health and CMV-seropositive. The sequenced material came from PBMCs. This chain connects TRBV2 to TRBJ2-1, with 8 bases fitting TRBD2. The CDR3 protein is CASRGGTSYYNEQFF. For the CDR3, the DNA is TGTGCCAGCAGAGGCGGGACTAGTTATTACAATGAGCAGTTCTTC.